The rows below give T cell receptor beta chains drawn from one sample of a study of T cell clonotyping in hematopoietic cell transplantation. Repertoires were generated with immunoSEQ multiplex PCR, while TCRdb's copy carries only in-frame clones and drops some. Among more than 65,000 clones listed, 94% were seen once. Sequenced material: peripheral blood mononuclear cells. The receptors were gathered from a man in his fifties in good health. Some clones in this sample may be carry-over from other donors' samples. Both conserved end residues are part of each CDR3. Each record gives: J gene, clone size, V gene, CDR3 length, D gene, CDR3 protein, CDR3 DNA. A D gene is named only where the DNA matches it firmly. Clone size, where shown, is once, few, many, or a class for clones that have expanded.

TRBJ1-5,NA,TRBV2,14,NA,CASSARGSNQPQHF,TGTGCCAGCAGCGCCAGGGGTAGCAATCAGCCCCAGCATTTT
TRBJ2-2,once,TRBV5-1,16,NA,CASSLVAQENTGELFF,TGCGCCAGCAGCTTGGTTGCTCAGGAAAACACCGGGGAGCTGTTTTTT
TRBJ2-3,once,TRBV5-1,15,TRBD2,CASSSGTSSTDTQYF,TGCGCCAGCAGCTCCGGGACTAGCAGCACAGATACGCAGTATTTT
TRBJ1-5,NA,TRBV6-1,15,NA,CASTEGVPSNQPQHF,TGTGCCAGCACCGAAGGGGTACCTAGCAATCAGCCCCAGCATTTT
TRBJ1-5,few,TRBV1,17,NA,CTSTMGYRGFCYQPQHF,TGCACCAGCACAATGGGCTACAGGGGGTTCTGTTATCAGCCCCAGCATTTT
TRBJ2-5,NA,TRBV6-5,15,TRBD1,CASSSDRGSWETQYF,TGTGCCAGCAGCTCCGACAGGGGAAGTTGGGAGACCCAGTACTTC
TRBJ2-7,NA,TRBV6-1,14,NA,CASSLTLGPYEQYF,TGTGCCAGCAGCCTCACCCTCGGCCCCTACGAGCAGTACTTC
TRBJ2-1,NA,TRBV27,12,NA,CASSFRGGEQFF,TGTGCCAGCAGTTTCAGGGGGGGCGAGCAGTTCTTC
TRBJ2-2,NA,TRBV6-1,15,NA,CASLVPRSNTGELFF,TGTGCCAGCCTGGTGCCCCGTTCGAACACCGGGGAGCTGTTTTTT
TRBJ1-1,NA,TRBV7-2,14,NA,CASSVESPRTEAFF,TGTGCCAGCAGCGTTGAGAGTCCTAGGACTGAAGCTTTCTTT
TRBJ2-3,NA,TRBV28,15,NA,CASSLGLTSADTQYF,TGTGCCAGCAGTTTGGGCCTCACCTCCGCAGATACGCAGTATTTT
TRBJ2-6,NA,TRBV28,16,NA,CASSGRVLSGANVLTF,TGTGCCAGCAGTGGCAGGGTTCTCTCTGGGGCCAACGTCCTGACTTTC
TRBJ1-1,NA,TRBV5-1,15,NA,CASSLYRGGSTEAFF,TGCGCCAGCAGCTTGTATCGAGGGGGGTCTACTGAAGCTTTCTTT
TRBJ1-5,NA,TRBV11-2,14,NA,CASSPVGDGQPQHF,TGTGCCAGCAGCCCAGTCGGAGACGGGCAGCCCCAGCATTTT
TRBJ1-5,NA,TRBV7-6,13,NA,CASSLNTDQPQHF,TGTGCCAGCAGCTTAAATACGGATCAGCCCCAGCATTTT
TRBJ1-5,NA,TRBV9,14,TRBD1,CASSAGGSNQPQHF,TGTGCCAGCAGCGCAGGGGGTAGCAATCAGCCCCAGCATTTT
TRBJ2-3,once,TRBV28,14,NA,CASSLTPRDFSQYF,TGTGCCAGCAGTTTAACCCCGCGGGATTTTTCGCAGTATTTT
TRBJ1-1,NA,TRBV19,14,NA,CASSIDGPNTEAFF,TGTGCCAGTAGTATTGATGGGCCTAACACTGAAGCTTTCTTT
TRBJ1-6,NA,TRBV7-2,15,NA,CASSLLRDRTVPLHF,TGTGCCAGCAGCTTACTGAGGGACCGGACTGTCCCCCTCCACTTT
TRBJ1-6,NA,TRBV6-5,13,NA,CASSYGRDSPLHF,TGTGCCAGCAGTTACGGCAGGGATTCACCCCTCCACTTT
TRBJ2-3,NA,TRBV7-3,17,TRBD1,CASSLTGTGQGVDTQYF,TGTGCCAGCAGCTTAACGGGGACGGGACAGGGTGTAGATACGCAGTATTTT
TRBJ2-7,NA,TRBV6-5,15,TRBD1,CASSYSSGTGNEQYF,TGTGCCAGCAGTTACTCGTCCGGGACAGGGAACGAGCAGTACTTC
TRBJ2-7,NA,TRBV5-6,14,NA,CASTWAGHSYEQYF,TGTGCCAGCACCTGGGCAGGGCACTCCTACGAGCAGTACTTC
TRBJ1-5,NA,TRBV5-8,15,TRBD1,CASSPRGGQGQPQHF,TGTGCCAGCAGCCCACGTGGGGGACAGGGGCAGCCCCAGCATTTT
TRBJ2-7,NA,TRBV19,19,TRBD1,CASSTTSGTGSLTAYEQYF,TGTGCCAGTAGTACTACTTCCGGGACAGGGTCCCTTACCGCCTACGAGCAGTACTTC
TRBJ2-3,NA,TRBV9,15,NA,CASSVGLGLADTQYF,TGTGCCAGCAGCGTAGGGCTAGGGTTGGCAGATACGCAGTATTTT
TRBJ1-2,NA,TRBV27,15,NA,CASSLSHSTRGGYTF,TGTGCCAGCAGTTTATCACATTCCACGCGGGGGGGCTACACCTTC
TRBJ1-2,NA,TRBV6-1,15,NA,CASETGSLANYGYTF,TGTGCCAGTGAGACAGGTTCTCTCGCTAACTATGGCTACACCTTC
TRBJ1-1,NA,TRBV28,14,NA,CASIPSTSNTEAFF,NA
TRBJ2-5,NA,TRBV6-1,15,NA,CASTRRRGHQETQYF,TGTGCCAGCACCCGACGGAGGGGGCACCAAGAGACCCAGTACTTC
TRBJ1-5,few,TRBV11-2,13,NA,CASSLSQNQPQHF,TGTGCCAGCAGTCTGTCGCAGAATCAGCCCCAGCATTTT
TRBJ1-4,NA,TRBV19,14,NA,CASSFGVANEKLFF,TGTGCCAGTAGTTTCGGGGTGGCTAATGAAAAACTGTTTTTT
TRBJ2-7,NA,TRBV19,13,NA,CASSVSATYEQYF,TGTGCCAGTAGTGTGTCTGCAACCTACGAGCAGTACTTC
TRBJ2-5,NA,TRBV11-2,16,NA,CASSSVSGTYQETQYF,TGTGCCAGCAGCTCGGTTAGCGGAACGTACCAAGAGACCCAGTACTTC
TRBJ1-5,once,TRBV30,13,NA,CAWSSQGRQPQHF,TGTGCCTGGAGTTCGCAGGGGCGTCAGCCCCAGCATTTT
TRBJ1-4,NA,TRBV27,15,NA,CASSTGTPGREKLFF,TGTGCCAGCAGTACCGGGACTCCCGGCCGTGAAAAACTGTTTTTT
TRBJ2-7,NA,TRBV2,14,NA,CASSGQPTSYEQYF,TGTGCCAGCAGTGGCCAACCCACTTCCTACGAGCAGTACTTC
TRBJ1-5,NA,TRBV15,18,TRBD1,CATSTWTGLPGGNQPQHF,TGTGCCACCAGCACATGGACAGGGCTCCCTGGGGGCAATCAGCCCCAGCATTTT
TRBJ2-7,NA,TRBV4-1,19,TRBD2,CASSQSGGPGRGIGYEQYF,TGCGCCAGCAGCCAATCCGGAGGTCCGGGGCGGGGGATCGGGTACGAGCAGTACTTC
TRBJ1-4,once,TRBV4-3,16,TRBD1,CASSQEGTGTNEKLFF,TGCGCCAGCAGCCAAGAGGGGACAGGAACTAATGAAAAACTGTTTTTT
TRBJ1-4,NA,TRBV7-6,13,NA,CASSGSTNEKLFF,TGTGCCAGCAGCGGCTCAACTAATGAAAAACTGTTTTTT
TRBJ2-7,NA,TRBV6-1,14,NA,CASSDGGGIYEQYF,TGTGCCAGCAGTGATGGGGGGGGCATCTACGAGCAGTACTTC
TRBJ2-2,NA,TRBV30,14,NA,CAWMRGASTGELFF,TGTGCCTGGATGAGGGGTGCGTCCACCGGGGAGCTGTTTTTT
TRBJ2-7,NA,TRBV6-6,14,NA,CASNYQDSSYEQYF,TGTGCCAGCAATTATCAGGACAGCTCCTACGAGCAGTACTTC
TRBJ1-2,NA,TRBV7-2,18,TRBD1,CASSLEGRGTGSINGYTF,TGTGCCAGCAGCTTAGAAGGTAGAGGGACAGGATCGATTAATGGCTACACCTTC
TRBJ2-7,NA,TRBV5-8,15,NA,CASSLHRVRSYEQYF,TGTGCCAGCAGCTTGCACAGGGTTCGATCCTACGAGCAGTACTTC
TRBJ1-2,NA,TRBV30,12,NA,CAWSVDSYGYTF,TGTGCCTGGAGTGTAGACAGCTATGGCTACACCTTC
TRBJ1-4,NA,TRBV6-5,16,NA,CASSYGVGATNEKLFF,TGTGCCAGCAGTTATGGTGTCGGTGCAACTAATGAAAAACTGTTTTTT
TRBJ2-2,NA,TRBV7-9,13,TRBD1,CASSPVTGRELFF,TGTGCCAGCAGCCCCGTGACAGGGCGGGAGCTGTTTTTT
TRBJ1-6,NA,TRBV27,16,TRBD1,CASSLTGAGVYSPLHF,TGTGCCAGCAGCCTGACAGGGGCAGGGGTCTATTCACCCCTCCACTTT
TRBJ2-7,NA,TRBV19,15,TRBD1,CASSRPGQGVYEQYF,TGTGCCAGTAGTCGACCGGGACAGGGGGTCTACGAGCAGTACTTC
TRBJ1-1,NA,TRBV7-2,14,NA,CASSRQRMNTEAFF,TGTGCCAGCAGCCGACAGCGGATGAACACTGAAGCTTTCTTT
TRBJ1-1,NA,TRBV15,15,TRBD1,CATSRAGTGGMEAFF,TGTGCCACCAGCAGAGCCGGGACAGGGGGAATGGAGGCTTTCTTT
TRBJ1-5,NA,TRBV7-3,14,NA,CASRFKGGRVVLNF,TGTGCCAGCAGATTTAAGGGCGGCAGGGTAGTTTTGAATTTT
TRBJ2-3,NA,TRBV2,14,NA,CASSDRTSTDTQYF,TGTGCCAGCAGTGACAGAACTAGCACAGATACGCAGTATTTT
TRBJ2-7,NA,TRBV7-7,13,NA,CASSATAGAVQYF,TGTGCCAGCAGCGCCACGGCTGGGGCGGTGCAGTACTTC
TRBJ1-1,NA,TRBV5-6,14,NA,CASSAPPMNTEAFF,TGTGCCAGCAGTGCTCCTCCCATGAACACTGAAGCTTTCTTT